Sequencing of this TCR beta chain was carried out in a study of human T cells and chemical hapten exposure. This clonotype was seen repeatedly, ten times or more. Original analysis: A per-sample median of 95,638 TCRs was observed, with a range of about 23,224 to 750,000. Each CDR3 protein is one row after TCRdb ran MiXCR on the 5' RACE reads. The V and J calls reflect TCRdb's pipeline rather than the authors' work. This sample carries approximately 140,000 distinct CDR3 sequences, roughly 4% of them seen once, and the ten largest clones take 1.3% to 1.5%. Total RNA was isolated from unfractionated whole blood. V lost 4 bases to trimming and J lost 2 bases, with 10 bases between them. The CDR3 runs to 14 residues. Germline-derived CDR1 and CDR2 are SGHRS and YFSETQ.

The TCR originated in a female donor in good health. V usage is TRBV5-1 and J usage is TRBJ1-5, with no clear D. The CDR3 nucleotides are TGCGCCAGCAGCCCAGGAAGCGGCAATCAGCCCCAGCATTTT. Protein: CASSPGSGNQPQHF.